Each of the 13 T cell receptor beta chains below was sequenced from the same sample in a study of blood T cell repertoires in COVID-19 (dated by TCRdb to about 2020). Libraries were made using the immunoSEQ multiplex PCR assay. TCRdb limited this immuneACCESS table to in-frame rearrangements with V and J called. A share of clones is missing; checked studies link under half to unresolved V genes, and the rest is unexplained. The sample records roughly 63,000 clones, roughly 88% of which are singletons. The leading ten clones occupy about 2.4% of the sample. The sample consisted of peripheral blood. Receptors were obtained from a human donor in a cohort sampled during active COVID-19.

The chain employs TRBV18 and TRBJ2-3; 9 bases are shared with TRBD1. Looked up from germline, CDR1 is KGHSH and CDR2 is LQKENI. There are 14 residues in the CDR3. V lost 3 bases and J lost 6; bases outside the gene matches: 4. The CDR3 DNA reads TGTGCCAGCTCACCGGGGACAGGGCTCGATACGCAGTATTTT. Its protein is CASSPGTGLDTQYF.

This chain joins TRBV28 and TRBJ1-5, with D possibly being TRBD1 (5 bases). The CDR3 spans 18 residues. The germline V gene has CDR1 MDHEN and CDR2 SYDVKM. Trimming removed 2 bases from V and 3 bases from J, with 20 bases in between. DNA of the CDR3: TGTGCCAGCAGTTTAGGGGGGGGTTCGCTCCGGCACAATCAGCCCCAGCATTTT. It encodes CASSLGGGSLRHNQPQHF.

This clone came up a few times. The chain is built from TRBV28 and TRBJ2-1, with a tentative D call TRBD1 (5 bases). The CDR3 extends over 13 amino acids. In germline, CDR1 is MDHEN, CDR2 SYDVKM. V was clipped by 6 bases and J by 5 bases, with 11 bases between them. CDR3 DNA: TGTGCCAGCAGACCTACAGGAGACAATGAGCAGTTCTTC. Translated, it gives CASRPTGDNEQFF.

V gene TRBV3-1 (or the pseudogene TRBV3-2) combines with J gene TRBJ2-2; TRBD1 matches 7 bases. CDR3 length equals 16 residues. J was trimmed by 6 bases and V by 4 bases; bases with no gene match: 11. Looked up from germline, CDR1 is LGHDT and CDR2 is YNNKEL (reference sequence). The DNA for the CDR3 is TGTGCCAGCAGCCCACCGCGACAGGGTCTGGCCGGGGAGCTGTTTTTT. Translating it yields CASSPPRQGLAGELFF.

In this sample, this clone turned up a few times. CDR3 sequence (DNA): TGCGCCAGCAGGGCAGGGGGCACCGGGGAGCTGTTTTTT. Its translation is CASRAGGTGELFF. This chain connects TRBV10-1 to TRBJ2-2; 7 bases line up with TRBD1. The CDR3 extends over 13 amino acids. Germline trimming cut 6 bases from V and 4 bases from J; bases unmatched to any gene: 2. Germline lookup yields CDR1 WNHNN and CDR2 SYGVQD (reference sequence).

This chain links TRBV4-2 with TRBJ1-3, with a tentative D call TRBD1 (5 bases). Germline V gene data show CDR1 as LGHNA and CDR2 as YNFKEQ. Trimming pared 1 base from V and 0 bases from J, leaving 10 bases between. This CDR3 spans 16 amino acids. CDR3 residues: CASSQGGDSSGNTIYF. Written as DNA, the CDR3 is TGTGCCAGCAGCCAAGGCGGGGACTCCTCTGGAAACACCATATATTTT.

This clone was found once. The genes are TRBV11-2 and TRBJ2-3; 10 bases are shared with TRBD2. The CDR3 runs 14 residues. CDR1 is SGHAT and CDR2 is FQNNGV in the germline V gene. V lost 6 bases and J lost 3; bases outside the gene matches: 3. CDR3 loop: CASRGTSETDTQYF. The CDR3 nucleotides read TGTGCCAGCAGGGGGACTAGCGAGACAGATACGCAGTATTTT. The variable domain in full, completed from reference TRBV11-2 and TRBJ2-3, reads EAGVAQSPRYKIIEKRQSVAFWCNPISGHATLYWYQQILGQGPKLLIQFQNNGVVDDSQLPKDRFSAERLKGVDSTLKIQPAKLEDSAVYLCASRGTSETDTQYFGPGTRLTVL.

This sequence joins TRBV13 and TRBJ2-7; 10 bases line up with TRBD2. Germline V CDR1 and CDR2: PRHDT, FYEKMQ (reference sequence). V lost 5 bases to trimming and J lost 5 bases; unmatched junction nucleotides: 15. The CDR3 has 17 residues. CDR3 region: CASSPDMSPGLAHEQYF. The CDR3 DNA reads as TGTGCCAGCAGCCCCGATATGAGCCCGGGACTAGCGCACGAGCAGTACTTC.

The chain links TRBV3-1 (or the pseudogene TRBV3-2) to TRBJ2-7; the match to TRBD2 covers 9 bases. Germline values: CDR1 LGHDT, CDR2 YNNKEL (reference sequence). V trimming: 4 bases; J trimming: 0 bases; junction bases outside the gene matches: 4. The CDR3 length is 15 residues. Here the CDR3 DNA reads TGTGCCAGCAGCCTGCGACTAGCGGCCTCCTACGAGCAGTACTTC. Protein sequence: CASSLRLAASYEQYF.

This chain links TRBV4-2 with TRBJ2-2; D is uncertain. This CDR3 has 14 amino acids. Per germline, CDR1 LGHNA and CDR2 YNFKEQ. V was pared by 0 bases and J by 7 bases, with 9 bases between. The CDR3 is CASSQEVRGGELFF. DNA of the CDR3: TGTGCCAGCAGCCAAGAGGTCCGAGGCGGGGAGCTGTTTTTT.

The chain couples TRBV30 to TRBJ2-2; 8 bases map to TRBD1. This CDR3 comprises 17 residues. In germline, CDR1 is GTSNPN, CDR2 SVGIG (reference sequence). J gave up 3 bases and V 8 bases, and 17 bases lay outside the gene matches. This CDR3 is CARPPGRGLSDTGELFF. CDR3 nucleotide sequence: TGTGCCCGACCGCCCGGCAGGGGGCTCTCGGACACCGGGGAGCTGTTTTTT.

This clone was recorded once. The chain links TRBV30 to TRBJ2-3; 10 bases align to TRBD2. Trimming took 0 bases from V and 1 from J; bases not matched to a gene: 1. This CDR3 is 15 amino acids long. Germline CDR1 and CDR2: GTSNPN and SVGIG (reference sequence). CDR3 bases: TGTGCCTGGAGTGTGGGGACTAGCGGCACAGATACGCAGTATTTT. Protein: CAWSVGTSGTDTQYF.

Comment on this clone: The same CDR3 can be traced to other DNA sequences in this sample. V and J are TRBV19 and TRBJ1-5, with D perhaps TRBD1 (6 bases). The CDR3 covers 15 residues. The V and J ends lost 3 bases and 0 bases respectively, with 9 bases between them. Germline CDR1 LNHDA, CDR2 SQIVND (reference sequence). The CDR3 coding sequence is TGTGCCAGTAGTATCGGGGGGGCTAGCAATCAGCCCCAGCATTTT. This translates into CASSIGGASNQPQHF.